These T cell receptor beta chains were read from a single sample in a study of blood T cells in healthy people across ages. Via MiXCR, TCRdb re-called the 5' RACE reads, giving one row per CDR3 protein. The profile shows about 1.8 million distinct CDR3 sequences, approximately 50% of them singletons. Source material: blood. These receptors were obtained from a woman aged 40-49 years in good health. Both conserved end residues are part of each CDR3. The D gene is left open where the match is weak. Size values are once, few and many counts, or a class for expanded clones, and some rows have none.

CDR3aa	CDR3nt	j_gene	d_gene	v_gene	abundance
CSAAPWGYEQYF	TGCAGTGCTGCCCCTTGGGGATACGAGCAGTACTTC	TRBJ2-7	NA	TRBV20-1	few
CASSLGVTGEQYF	TGCGCCAGCAGCTTGGGGGTCACAGGGGAGCAGTACTTC	TRBJ2-7	NA	TRBV5-1	many
CASSSPRTAASYEQYF	TGTGCCAGCAGCTCGCCCCGGACGGCTGCCTCCTACGAGCAGTACTTC	TRBJ2-7	NA	TRBV27	NA
CASSLQGQEKTQYF	TGTGCCAGCAGCCTACAGGGGCAGGAGAAGACCCAGTACTTC	TRBJ2-5	TRBD1	TRBV6-2/TRBV6-3	NA
CSASWTSGDSYEQYF	TGCAGTGCTAGCTGGACTAGCGGGGATTCCTACGAGCAGTACTTC	TRBJ2-7	TRBD2	TRBV20-1	NA
CASSQDGGAGETQYF	TGTGCCAGCAGCCAAGACGGGGGGGCTGGCGAGACCCAGTACTTC	TRBJ2-5	TRBD2	TRBV3-1	NA
CASSLLGQGNHGYTF	TGTGCCAGCAGCCTACTCGGACAGGGGAACCATGGCTACACCTTC	TRBJ1-2	TRBD1	TRBV27	NA
CASRRTSGGVYEQYF	TGTGCCAGCAGACGGACTAGCGGGGGGGTCTACGAGCAGTACTTC	TRBJ2-7	TRBD2	TRBV7-2	many
CASTPIEGAPKDQYF	TGTGCCAGCACCCCCATAGAGGGGGCGCCTAAGGACCAGTACTTC	TRBJ2-4	TRBD1	TRBV27	NA
CASNGLHVEQYF	TGTGCCAGCAACGGACTCCACGTCGAGCAGTACTTC	TRBJ2-7	NA	TRBV6-1	NA
CASSFGGGAKNIQYF	TGTGCCAGCAGTTTTGGCGGGGGGGCCAAAAACATTCAGTACTTC	TRBJ2-4	TRBD2	TRBV14	NA
CASSFGQIQETQYF	TGCGCCAGCAGCTTTGGGCAGATCCAAGAGACCCAGTACTTC	TRBJ2-5	NA	TRBV5-1	few